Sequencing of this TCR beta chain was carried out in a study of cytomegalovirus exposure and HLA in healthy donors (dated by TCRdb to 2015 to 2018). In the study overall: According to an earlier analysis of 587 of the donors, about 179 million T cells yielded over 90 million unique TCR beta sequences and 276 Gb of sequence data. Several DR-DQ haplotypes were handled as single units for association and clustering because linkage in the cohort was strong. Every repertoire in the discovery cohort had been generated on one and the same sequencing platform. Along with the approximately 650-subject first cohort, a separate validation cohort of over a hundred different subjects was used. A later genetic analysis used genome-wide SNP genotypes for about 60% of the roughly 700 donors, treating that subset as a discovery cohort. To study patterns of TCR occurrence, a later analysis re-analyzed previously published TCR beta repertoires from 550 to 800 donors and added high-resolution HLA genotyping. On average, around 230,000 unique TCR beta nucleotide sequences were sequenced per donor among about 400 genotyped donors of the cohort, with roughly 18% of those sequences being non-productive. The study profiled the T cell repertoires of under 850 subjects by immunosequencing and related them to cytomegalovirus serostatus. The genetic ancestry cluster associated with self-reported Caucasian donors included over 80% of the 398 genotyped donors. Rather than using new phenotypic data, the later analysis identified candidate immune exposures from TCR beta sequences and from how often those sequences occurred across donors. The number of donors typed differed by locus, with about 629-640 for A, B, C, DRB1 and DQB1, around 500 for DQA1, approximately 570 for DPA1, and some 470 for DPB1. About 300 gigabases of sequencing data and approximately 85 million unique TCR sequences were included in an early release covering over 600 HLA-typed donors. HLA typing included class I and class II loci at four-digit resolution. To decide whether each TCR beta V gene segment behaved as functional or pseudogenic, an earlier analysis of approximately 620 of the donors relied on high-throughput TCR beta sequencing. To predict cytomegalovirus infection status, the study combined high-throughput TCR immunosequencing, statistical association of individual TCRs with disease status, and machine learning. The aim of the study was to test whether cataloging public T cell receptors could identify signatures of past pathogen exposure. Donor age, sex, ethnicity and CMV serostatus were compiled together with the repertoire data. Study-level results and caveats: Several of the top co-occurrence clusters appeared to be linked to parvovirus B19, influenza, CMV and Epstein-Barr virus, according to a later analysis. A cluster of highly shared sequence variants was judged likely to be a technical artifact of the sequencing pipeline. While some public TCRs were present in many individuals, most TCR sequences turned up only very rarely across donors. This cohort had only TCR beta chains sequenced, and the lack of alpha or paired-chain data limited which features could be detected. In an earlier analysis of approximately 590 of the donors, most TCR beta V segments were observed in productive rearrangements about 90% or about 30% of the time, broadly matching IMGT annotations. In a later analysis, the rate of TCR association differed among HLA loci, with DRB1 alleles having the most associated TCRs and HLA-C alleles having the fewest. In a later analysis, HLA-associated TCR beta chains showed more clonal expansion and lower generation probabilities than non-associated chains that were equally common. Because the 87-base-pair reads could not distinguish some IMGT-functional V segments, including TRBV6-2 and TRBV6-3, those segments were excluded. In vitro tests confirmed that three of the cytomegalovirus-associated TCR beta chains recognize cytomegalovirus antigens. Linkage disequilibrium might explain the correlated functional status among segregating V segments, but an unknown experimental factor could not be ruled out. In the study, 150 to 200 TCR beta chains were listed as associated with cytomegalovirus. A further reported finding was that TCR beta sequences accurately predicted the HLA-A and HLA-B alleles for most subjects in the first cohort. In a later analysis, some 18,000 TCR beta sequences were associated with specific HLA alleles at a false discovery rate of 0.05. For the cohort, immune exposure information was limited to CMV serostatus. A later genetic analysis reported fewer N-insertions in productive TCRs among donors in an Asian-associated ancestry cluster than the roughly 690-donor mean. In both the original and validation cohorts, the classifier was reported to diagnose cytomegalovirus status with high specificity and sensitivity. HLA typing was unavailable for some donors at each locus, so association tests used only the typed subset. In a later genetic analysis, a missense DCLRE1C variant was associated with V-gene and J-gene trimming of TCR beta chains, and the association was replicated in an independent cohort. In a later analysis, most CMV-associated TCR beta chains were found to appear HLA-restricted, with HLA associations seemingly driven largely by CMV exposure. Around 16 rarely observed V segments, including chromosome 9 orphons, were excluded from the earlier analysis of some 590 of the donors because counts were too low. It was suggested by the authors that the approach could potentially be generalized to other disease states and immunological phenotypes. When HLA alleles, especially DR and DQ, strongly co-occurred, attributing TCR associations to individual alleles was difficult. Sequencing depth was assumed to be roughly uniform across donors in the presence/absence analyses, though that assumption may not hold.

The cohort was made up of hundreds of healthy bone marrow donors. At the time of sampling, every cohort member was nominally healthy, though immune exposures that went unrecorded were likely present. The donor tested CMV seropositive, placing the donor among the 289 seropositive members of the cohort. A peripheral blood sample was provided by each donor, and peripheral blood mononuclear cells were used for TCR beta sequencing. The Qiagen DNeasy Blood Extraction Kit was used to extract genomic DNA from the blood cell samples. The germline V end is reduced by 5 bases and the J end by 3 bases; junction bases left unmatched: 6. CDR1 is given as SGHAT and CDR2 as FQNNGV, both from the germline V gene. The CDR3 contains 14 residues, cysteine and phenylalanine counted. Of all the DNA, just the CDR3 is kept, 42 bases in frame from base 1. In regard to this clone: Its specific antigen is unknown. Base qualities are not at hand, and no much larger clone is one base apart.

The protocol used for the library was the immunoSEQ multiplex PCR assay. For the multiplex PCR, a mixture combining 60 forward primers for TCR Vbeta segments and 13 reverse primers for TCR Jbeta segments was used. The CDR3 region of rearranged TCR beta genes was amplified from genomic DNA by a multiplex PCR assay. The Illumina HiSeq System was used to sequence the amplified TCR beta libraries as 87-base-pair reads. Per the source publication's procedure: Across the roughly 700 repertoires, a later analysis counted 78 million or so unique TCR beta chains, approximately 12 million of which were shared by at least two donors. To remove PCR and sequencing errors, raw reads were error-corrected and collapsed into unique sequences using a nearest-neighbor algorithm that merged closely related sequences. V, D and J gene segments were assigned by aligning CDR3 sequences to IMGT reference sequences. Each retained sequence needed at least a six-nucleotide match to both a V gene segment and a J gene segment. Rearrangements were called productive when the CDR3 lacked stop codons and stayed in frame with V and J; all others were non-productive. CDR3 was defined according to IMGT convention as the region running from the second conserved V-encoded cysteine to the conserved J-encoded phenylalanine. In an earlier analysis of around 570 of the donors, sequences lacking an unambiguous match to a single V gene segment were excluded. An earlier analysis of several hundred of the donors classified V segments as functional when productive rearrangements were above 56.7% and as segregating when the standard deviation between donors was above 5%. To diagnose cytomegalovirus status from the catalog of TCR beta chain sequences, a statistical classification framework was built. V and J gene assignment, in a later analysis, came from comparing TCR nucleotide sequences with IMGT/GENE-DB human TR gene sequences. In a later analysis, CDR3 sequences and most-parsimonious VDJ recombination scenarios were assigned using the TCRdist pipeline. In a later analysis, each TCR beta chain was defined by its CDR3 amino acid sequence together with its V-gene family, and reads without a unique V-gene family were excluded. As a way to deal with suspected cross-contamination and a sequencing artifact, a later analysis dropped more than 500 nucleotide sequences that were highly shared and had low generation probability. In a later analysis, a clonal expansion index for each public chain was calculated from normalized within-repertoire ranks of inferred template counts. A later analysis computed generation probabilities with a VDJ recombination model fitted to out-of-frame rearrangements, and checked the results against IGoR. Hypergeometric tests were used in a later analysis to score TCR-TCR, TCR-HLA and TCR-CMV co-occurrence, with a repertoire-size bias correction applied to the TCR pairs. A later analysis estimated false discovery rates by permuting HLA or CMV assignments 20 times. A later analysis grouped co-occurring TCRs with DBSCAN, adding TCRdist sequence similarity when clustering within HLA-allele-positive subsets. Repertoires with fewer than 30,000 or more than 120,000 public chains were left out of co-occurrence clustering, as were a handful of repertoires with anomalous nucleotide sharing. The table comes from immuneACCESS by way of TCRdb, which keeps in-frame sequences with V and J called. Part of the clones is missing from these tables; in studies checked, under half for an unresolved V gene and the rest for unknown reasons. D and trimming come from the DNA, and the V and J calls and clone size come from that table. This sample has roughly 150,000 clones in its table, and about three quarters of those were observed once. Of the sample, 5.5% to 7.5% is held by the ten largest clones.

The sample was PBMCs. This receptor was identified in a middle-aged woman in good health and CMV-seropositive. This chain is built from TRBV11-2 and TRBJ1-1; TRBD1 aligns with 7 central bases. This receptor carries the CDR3 CASSRDSLYTEAFF. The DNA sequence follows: TGTGCCAGCAGCCGGGACAGTTTGTACACTGAAGCTTTCTTT.